This is a list of T cell receptor beta chains from one sample in a study of blood T cell repertoires in COVID-19. The table came from immunoSEQ multiplex PCR; TCRdb's copy has only in-frame clones and leaves some out. The table shows roughly 330,000 clones, with approximately 88% occurring only once. Source material: peripheral blood. The receptors were sampled from a woman in her forties or fifties with active or convalescent COVID-19. Both conserved end residues are part of each CDR3. Fields, in order: V gene, D gene, clone size, J gene, CDR3 protein, CDR3 DNA. A D gene is named only where the DNA matches it firmly. Clone sizes are given selectively: once, few, many, or a class where the clone is expanded.

v_gene: TRBV28
d_gene: TRBD1
abundance: NA
j_gene: TRBJ2-5
CDR3aa: CASSLQGARETQYF
CDR3nt: TGTGCCAGCAGTTTGCAGGGGGCTCGAGAGACCCAGTACTTC

v_gene: TRBV6-6
d_gene: NA
abundance: NA
j_gene: TRBJ1-4
CDR3aa: CASSYGDEKLFF
CDR3nt: TGTGCCAGCAGTTACGGAGATGAAAAACTGTTTTTT

v_gene: TRBV3-1/TRBV3-2
d_gene: TRBD2
abundance: NA
j_gene: TRBJ2-1
CDR3aa: CASSPPGSGRNEQFF
CDR3nt: TGTGCCAGCAGCCCCCCGGGGAGCGGGAGGAATGAGCAGTTCTTC

v_gene: TRBV7-9
d_gene: TRBD1
abundance: NA
j_gene: TRBJ2-7
CDR3aa: CASSITTGVGYEQYF
CDR3nt: TGTGCCAGCAGCATAACTACAGGGGTCGGGTACGAGCAGTACTTC

v_gene: TRBV7-9
d_gene: TRBD1
abundance: NA
j_gene: TRBJ1-2
CDR3aa: CASSLSGGLVDGYTF
CDR3nt: TGTGCCAGCAGCTTGTCAGGGGGCTTAGTAGATGGCTACACCTTC

v_gene: TRBV9
d_gene: TRBD2
abundance: NA
j_gene: TRBJ2-1
CDR3aa: CASSRKREAHNEQFF
CDR3nt: TGTGCCAGCAGTCGGAAGCGGGAAGCCCACAATGAGCAGTTCTTC

v_gene: TRBV6-2/TRBV6-3
d_gene: NA
abundance: NA
j_gene: TRBJ2-7
CDR3aa: CASSYKNRDYEQYF
CDR3nt: TGTGCCAGCAGTTACAAAAACAGAGACTACGAGCAGTACTTC

v_gene: TRBV27
d_gene: NA
abundance: NA
j_gene: TRBJ1-2
CDR3aa: CASTPGANYGYTF
CDR3nt: TGTGCCAGCACCCCGGGAGCTAACTATGGCTACACCTTC

v_gene: TRBV7-2
d_gene: NA
abundance: NA
j_gene: TRBJ2-3
CDR3aa: CASSPGSNTQYF
CDR3nt: TGTGCCAGCAGCCCCGGTTCGAACACGCAGTATTTT

v_gene: TRBV6-2/TRBV6-3
d_gene: NA
abundance: NA
j_gene: TRBJ2-1
CDR3aa: CASSLRVDEQFF
CDR3nt: TGTGCCAGCAGCCTCAGGGTGGATGAGCAGTTCTTC

v_gene: TRBV11-2
d_gene: NA
abundance: NA
j_gene: TRBJ1-6
CDR3aa: CASSLEGGYNSPLHF
CDR3nt: TGTGCCAGCAGCTTAGAGGGAGGGTATAATTCACCCCTCCACTTT

v_gene: TRBV20-1
d_gene: NA
abundance: NA
j_gene: TRBJ2-7
CDR3aa: CSASYLPEAYEQYF
CDR3nt: TGCAGTGCTAGTTATCTTCCCGAGGCCTACGAGCAGTACTTC

v_gene: TRBV12-3/TRBV12-4
d_gene: NA
abundance: NA
j_gene: TRBJ1-2
CDR3aa: CASSVDRYYGYTF
CDR3nt: TGTGCCAGCAGTGTCGACAGGTACTATGGCTACACCTTC

v_gene: TRBV9
d_gene: TRBD2
abundance: once
j_gene: TRBJ2-1
CDR3aa: CASSVVSGGLHEQFF
CDR3nt: TGTGCCAGCAGCGTAGTAAGCGGGGGGCTGCATGAGCAGTTCTTC

v_gene: TRBV7-3
d_gene: NA
abundance: NA
j_gene: TRBJ2-1
CDR3aa: CASSLRQEKFF
CDR3nt: TGTGCCAGCAGCTTAAGGCAGGAAAAGTTCTTC

v_gene: TRBV12-5
d_gene: NA
abundance: NA
j_gene: TRBJ2-7
CDR3aa: CASGLELSFRYF
CDR3nt: TGTGCTAGTGGTTTGGAACTGAGCTTTCGGTACTTC

v_gene: TRBV18
d_gene: NA
abundance: NA
j_gene: TRBJ1-2
CDR3aa: CASSQGVRQYGYTF
CDR3nt: TGTGCCAGCTCACAGGGGGTAAGGCAGTATGGCTACACCTTC

v_gene: TRBV6-5
d_gene: TRBD2
abundance: NA
j_gene: TRBJ2-7
CDR3aa: CASLGTSGTYEQYF
CDR3nt: TGTGCCAGCCTAGGGACTAGCGGGACCTACGAGCAGTACTTC

v_gene: TRBV28
d_gene: TRBD1
abundance: NA
j_gene: TRBJ1-5
CDR3aa: CASSLTGDSNQPQHF
CDR3nt: TGTGCCAGCAGCCTGACAGGGGATAGCAATCAGCCCCAGCATTTT

v_gene: TRBV5-1
d_gene: TRBD2
abundance: NA
j_gene: TRBJ2-1
CDR3aa: CASSSEGLAGQFF
CDR3nt: TGCGCCAGCAGCTCCGAAGGACTAGCGGGCCAATTCTTC

v_gene: TRBV29-1
d_gene: TRBD2
abundance: NA
j_gene: TRBJ2-3
CDR3aa: CSVGPTSGGTDTQYF
CDR3nt: TGCAGCGTTGGTCCGACTAGCGGGGGCACAGATACGCAGTATTTT

v_gene: TRBV27
d_gene: NA
abundance: NA
j_gene: TRBJ1-1
CDR3aa: CASSPLRGTEAFF
CDR3nt: TGTGCCAGCAGTCCACTCAGGGGAACTGAAGCTTTCTTT

v_gene: TRBV29-1
d_gene: TRBD1
abundance: NA
j_gene: TRBJ1-1
CDR3aa: CSVEGDRANTEAFF
CDR3nt: TGCAGCGTTGAAGGGGACAGGGCGAACACTGAAGCTTTCTTT

v_gene: TRBV6-5
d_gene: NA
abundance: NA
j_gene: TRBJ2-7
CDR3aa: CASSRGGYSYEQYF
CDR3nt: TGTGCCAGCAGTCGCGGGGGCTACTCCTACGAGCAGTACTTC

v_gene: TRBV5-5
d_gene: NA
abundance: NA
j_gene: TRBJ1-1
CDR3aa: CASSYGYMNTEAFF
CDR3nt: TGTGCCAGCAGCTATGGTTACATGAACACTGAAGCTTTCTTT

v_gene: TRBV19
d_gene: TRBD1
abundance: NA
j_gene: TRBJ1-1
CDR3aa: CASRISRQGSEAFF
CDR3nt: TGTGCCAGTAGAATTTCGAGACAGGGAAGTGAAGCTTTCTTT

v_gene: TRBV5-4
d_gene: NA
abundance: NA
j_gene: TRBJ1-6
CDR3aa: CASSSQGLYNSPLHF
CDR3nt: TGTGCCAGCAGCTCCCAGGGGCTCTATAATTCACCCCTCCACTTT

v_gene: TRBV30
d_gene: TRBD1
abundance: NA
j_gene: TRBJ2-7
CDR3aa: CAWTHHRDRGLYF
CDR3nt: TGTGCCTGGACCCACCACCGGGACAGGGGGCTTTACTTC

v_gene: TRBV27
d_gene: NA
abundance: once
j_gene: TRBJ2-3
CDR3aa: CASRSFTGAVTDTQYF
CDR3nt: TGTGCCAGCAGATCCTTCACTGGAGCAGTCACAGATACGCAGTATTTT

v_gene: TRBV18
d_gene: NA
abundance: NA
j_gene: TRBJ2-2
CDR3aa: CASSPLAGTAISGELFF
CDR3nt: TGTGCCAGCTCACCCTTGGCCGGGACTGCGATCTCCGGGGAGCTGTTTTTT

v_gene: TRBV5-5
d_gene: TRBD2
abundance: NA
j_gene: TRBJ2-1
CDR3aa: CASSPTSGRPYNEQFF
CDR3nt: TGTGCCAGCAGCCCGACTAGCGGGAGGCCCTACAATGAGCAGTTCTTC

v_gene: TRBV13
d_gene: NA
abundance: NA
j_gene: TRBJ1-1
CDR3aa: CASSDSGRPTEAFF
CDR3nt: TGTGCCAGCAGCGACTCCGGGAGACCCACTGAAGCTTTCTTT

v_gene: TRBV6-6
d_gene: NA
abundance: NA
j_gene: TRBJ2-6
CDR3aa: CASANLPPGVSVLTF
CDR3nt: TGTGCCAGCGCGAACCTGCCCCCGGGGGTCAGCGTCCTGACTTTC

v_gene: TRBV4-1
d_gene: TRBD1
abundance: NA
j_gene: TRBJ2-4
CDR3aa: CASSPGRTGDGTKNIQYF
CDR3nt: TGCGCCAGCAGCCCCGGTAGGACAGGGGATGGAACCAAAAACATTCAGTACTTC

v_gene: TRBV7-8
d_gene: TRBD2
abundance: NA
j_gene: TRBJ2-3
CDR3aa: CASSLPSGGRDTQYF
CDR3nt: TGTGCCAGCAGCTTACCTAGCGGGGGGAGAGATACGCAGTATTTT

v_gene: TRBV30
d_gene: NA
abundance: NA
j_gene: TRBJ1-1
CDR3aa: CAWSVLNGNTEAFF
CDR3nt: TGTGCCTGGAGTGTACTCAATGGGAACACTGAAGCTTTCTTT

v_gene: TRBV10-3
d_gene: TRBD1
abundance: NA
j_gene: TRBJ1-1
CDR3aa: CAISQSQGAGDTEAFF
CDR3nt: TGTGCCATCAGCCAATCACAGGGGGCAGGGGACACTGAAGCTTTCTTT

v_gene: TRBV7-6
d_gene: NA
abundance: NA
j_gene: TRBJ2-2
CDR3aa: CASSLETTNTGELFF
CDR3nt: TGTGCCAGCAGCTTAGAAACTACGAACACCGGGGAGCTGTTTTTT

v_gene: TRBV7-6
d_gene: NA
abundance: NA
j_gene: TRBJ2-1
CDR3aa: CASSLDMSGPYNEQFF
CDR3nt: TGTGCCAGCAGCTTAGATATGTCAGGGCCCTACAATGAGCAGTTCTTC